These T cell receptor beta chains were read from a single sample in a study of radiation and T cells in renal cell carcinoma. TCRdb keeps only in-frame clones here, not all; method: immunoSEQ multiplex PCR. The repertoire holds about 59,000 clones, with approximately 80% as singletons. The sequencing here drew on blood, taken from a patient whose treatment included radiotherapy and nephrectomy. These receptors all stem from a man in his fifties or sixties with renal cell carcinoma. Each CDR3 is given with its conserved first and last residue. The D gene is left open where the match is weak. Some rows mark clone size as missing; the rest say once, few, many or name a class of expanded clone.

J gene | V gene | D gene | clone size | CDR3 protein | CDR3 DNA
TRBJ2-2 | TRBV7-2 | TRBD2 | - | CARQARLAVTSGELFF | TGTGCTAGACAAGCCCGACTAGCGGTAACTTCCGGGGAGCTGTTTTTT
TRBJ2-7 | TRBV6-6 | - | - | CASSERRDYEQYF | TGTGCCAGCAGCGAAAGGCGGGACTACGAGCAGTACTTC
TRBJ2-1 | TRBV6-5 | TRBD1 | - | CASTLRQGYNEQFF | TGTGCCAGCACTTTAAGACAGGGGTACAATGAGCAGTTCTTC
TRBJ1-2 | TRBV7-5 | - | - | CARSVRQGPGNYGYTF | TGTGCCAGAAGCGTGCGACAGGGGCCGGGTAACTATGGCTACACCTTC
TRBJ2-3 | TRBV10-3 | TRBD2 | - | CAISGRTSGESTDTQYF | TGTGCCATCAGTGGCCGGACTAGCGGGGAGAGCACAGATACGCAGTATTTT
TRBJ2-7 | TRBV7-2 | TRBD2 | once | CASSLAGTAEYEQYF | TGTGCCAGCAGCCTAGCGGGGACAGCAGAATACGAGCAGTACTTC
TRBJ1-2 | TRBV15 | - | - | CATSRVAIAANYGYTF | TGTGCCACCAGCAGAGTAGCTATAGCAGCAAACTATGGCTACACCTTC
TRBJ2-3 | TRBV5-1 | - | - | CASSLEFADTQYF | TGCGCCAGCAGCTTGGAGTTTGCAGATACGCAGTATTTT
TRBJ1-1 | TRBV7-9 | - | - | CASSLSGGVNTEAFF | TGTGCCAGCAGCTTATCTGGTGGGGTGAACACTGAAGCTTTCTTT
TRBJ2-5 | TRBV5-1 | - | few | CASSFYPAETQYF | TGCGCCAGCAGCTTTTATCCTGCGGAGACCCAGTACTTC
TRBJ1-3 | TRBV7-2 | - | - | CASSFTGNTIYF | TGTGCCAGCAGCTTCACTGGAAACACCATATATTTT
TRBJ2-7 | TRBV6-1 | - | - | CASSEDLSYEQYF | TGTGCCAGCTCCGAGGACCTCTCCTACGAGCAGTACTTC
TRBJ1-1 | TRBV5-8 | - | once | CATRIRGVTEAFF | TGTGCCACCAGAATTAGGGGGGTCACTGAAGCTTTCTTT
TRBJ2-3 | TRBV5-1 | TRBD1 | once | CASSLSQGAYTDTQYF | TGCGCCAGCAGCTTGTCACAGGGGGCCTACACAGATACGCAGTATTTT
TRBJ1-2 | TRBV18 | TRBD1 | - | CASSPSTGVGYGYTF | TGTGCCAGCTCGCCTTCCACAGGGGTGGGCTATGGCTACACCTTC
TRBJ2-1 | TRBV6-5 | - | once | CASSPTFDEQFF | TGTGCCAGCAGCCCTACGTTCGATGAGCAGTTCTTC
TRBJ2-4 | TRBV7-2 | - | - | CASSSRQGLAKNIQYF | TGTGCCAGCAGCTCGCGACAGGGACTAGCCAAAAACATTCAGTACTTC
TRBJ1-2 | TRBV6-5 | - | - | CASSYEGHLSGYTF | TGTGCCAGCAGTTACGAAGGACATCTAAGCGGCTACACCTTC
TRBJ1-1 | TRBV2 | TRBD1 | - | CASSSQGGTEAFF | TGTGCCAGCAGTTCACAGGGGGGGACTGAAGCTTTCTTT
TRBJ1-1 | TRBV7-9 | - | - | CASSLQGNTEAFF | TGTGCCAGCAGCTTACAGGGGAACACTGAAGCTTTCTTT
TRBJ2-1 | TRBV30 | - | - | CAWSGYNEQFF | TGTGCCTGGAGTGGTTACAATGAGCAGTTCTTC
TRBJ2-5 | TRBV9 | - | - | CASTLGGHEETQYF | TGTGCCAGCACCCTCGGGGGGCATGAAGAGACCCAGTACTTC
TRBJ1-2 | TRBV4-2 | - | - | CASSQAGETVYGCTF | TGTGCCAGCAGCCAAGCAGGGGAGACCGTCTATGGCTGCACCTTC
TRBJ1-2 | TRBV27 | TRBD1 | - | CASSRTDRYYGYTF | TGTGCCAGCAGTAGAACGGACAGGTACTATGGCTACACCTTC
TRBJ1-5 | TRBV6-5 | - | - | CASSYEGSQPQHF | TGTGCCAGCAGTTATGAGGGAAGCCAGCCCCAGCATTTT
TRBJ2-3 | TRBV4-2 | - | - | CASSGLARTDTQYF | TGTGCCAGCAGCGGGCTAGCACGCACAGATACGCAGTATTTT
TRBJ1-1 | TRBV5-4 | - | - | CASSLDWGGGTEAFF | TGTGCCAGCAGCTTGGACTGGGGCGGGGGCACTGAAGCTTTCTTT
TRBJ2-3 | TRBV9 | - | - | CASSVGGGRTDTQYF | TGTGCCAGCAGCGTAGGCGGGGGCCGCACAGATACGCAGTATTTT
TRBJ2-1 | TRBV7-6 | - | - | CASSLAGGNEQFF | TGTGCCAGCAGCTTAGCGGGGGGAAATGAGCAGTTCTTC
TRBJ1-4 | TRBV5-6 | TRBD1 | - | CASSYPGQGSEKLFF | TGTGCCAGCAGCTACCCGGGACAGGGAAGTGAAAAACTGTTTTTT
TRBJ1-1 | TRBV19 | - | few | CASSYDTGREAFF | TGTGCCAGTAGCTACGACACGGGTAGGGAAGCTTTCTTT
TRBJ2-3 | TRBV30 | - | - | CAWSFLLTRTDTQYF | TGTGCCTGGAGTTTTTTACTAACACGCACAGATACGCAGTATTTT
TRBJ1-5 | TRBV30 | - | - | CAWSPGTSNQPQHF | TGTGCCTGGAGCCCCGGGACTAGCAATCAGCCCCAGCATTTT
TRBJ1-2 | TRBV28 | TRBD1 | - | CASSLPGQGWRGNYGYTF | TGTGCCAGCAGTCTTCCGGGACAGGGGTGGAGGGGCAACTATGGCTACACCTTC
TRBJ1-2 | TRBV19 | - | few | CASSMARRSYGYTF | TGTGCCAGCTCTATGGCCCGACGGAGCTATGGCTACACCTTC
TRBJ2-6 | TRBV13 | - | - | CASSFWAGANVLTF | TGTGCCAGCAGCTTTTGGGCTGGGGCCAACGTCCTGACTTTC
TRBJ1-1 | TRBV5-6 | - | - | CASSQGLNTEAFF | TGTGCCAGCAGCCAGGGCCTGAACACTGAAGCTTTCTTT
TRBJ2-5 | TRBV19 | TRBD1 | once | CASSPGTGIRETQYF | TGTGCCAGTTCCCCCGGGACAGGGATTCGAGAGACCCAGTACTTC
TRBJ1-2 | TRBV30 | TRBD1 | - | CAWSSWAGGYNGYTF | TGTGCCTGGAGTTCGTGGGCAGGGGGTTATAATGGCTACACCTTC
TRBJ2-5 | TRBV7-9 | - | - | CASSLDWGETQYF | TGTGCCAGCAGCTTAGACTGGGGAGAGACCCAGTACTTC
TRBJ2-1 | TRBV7-2 | TRBD2 | - | CASVPFSGAVNEQFF | TGTGCCAGCGTCCCCTTTAGCGGGGCAGTCAATGAGCAGTTCTTC
TRBJ2-2 | TRBV7-8 | - | - | CASSRTAGANTGELFF | TGTGCCAGCAGCCGAACGGCAGGGGCGAACACCGGGGAGCTGTTTTTT
TRBJ2-3 | TRBV9 | TRBD2 | - | CASSVPLAGGTTDTQYF | TGTGCCAGCAGCGTACCGCTAGCGGGGGGAACCACAGATACGCAGTATTTT
TRBJ1-1 | TRBV10-3 | - | - | CAITRTALADTNMNTEAFF | TGTGCCATCACCCGGACAGCCTTGGCTGATACAAACATGAACACTGAAGCTTTCTTT
TRBJ1-1 | TRBV27 | TRBD1 | - | CASSLVPPGQGKGRGEAFF | TGTGCCAGCAGTTTAGTGCCACCGGGACAGGGGAAAGGGAGAGGTGAAGCTTTCTTT
TRBJ2-5 | TRBV5-1 | TRBD2 | - | CASSLLAGGGWETQYF | TGCGCCAGCAGCTTGCTAGCGGGAGGAGGTTGGGAGACCCAGTACTTC